Shown below are 5 T cell receptor beta chains from a single sample sequenced in a study of T cells in Graves' hyperthyroidism and ophthalmopathy. Template material for amplifying TCR beta CDR3 regions consisted of RNA transcripts. First-round RT-PCR of the TCR CDR3 relied on the HTBI primer set. Each CDR3 protein gets one entry after TCRdb re-called the multiplex PCR reads with MiXCR. The sample consists of 500,000 to 550,000 distinct CDR3 sequences, just under 20% of them appearing once. Material for sequencing was blood. The origin of the receptors is a man aged 40-50 years with Graves' ophthalmopathy.

The chain combines TRBV27 with TRBJ1-1, with a tentative D call TRBD1 (5 bases). Between the trimmed V and J ends, which lost 2 bases and 0 bases, there was a span of 10 bases. CDR3 size: 15 residues. CDR1 is MNHEY, CDR2 SMNVEV, per germline (reference sequence). The CDR3 sequence is CASSLRQGLNTEAFF. The CDR3 DNA is TGTGCCAGCAGTTTACGGCAGGGCCTGAACACTGAAGCTTTCTTT.

This chain connects TRBV12-3 or TRBV12-4 to TRBJ2-2, with 9 positions matching TRBD2. J gave up 7 bases and V 8 bases, and 5 bases lay outside the gene matches. The CDR3 has 13 residues. CDR3 loop: CASDSGRGGELFF. The DNA of the CDR3 is TGTGCCAGCGATAGCGGGAGAGGCGGGGAGCTGTTTTTT.

The chain joins TRBV14 to TRBJ1-2; D is uncertain. V gave up 5 bases and J gave up 4 bases, with 11 bases separating them. CDR3 length equals 13 residues. CDR1 SGHDN and CDR2 FVKESK come from the germline V gene. The CDR3 DNA follows: TGTGCCAGCAGCGGAGTCCCCGGCTATGGCTACACCTTC. This encodes CASSGVPGYGYTF.

J is TRBJ2-3 and V is TRBV20-1; the D gene is possibly TRBD2 (6 bases). This CDR3 region has 17 residues. Germline V CDR1 and CDR2: DFQATT, SNEGSKA (reference sequence). V lost 0 bases to trimming and J lost 0 bases, with 16 bases between them. The chain's CDR3 is CSARDLLGRGSTDTQYF. The CDR3, as DNA: TGCAGTGCTAGAGATCTCTTGGGGCGGGGAAGCACAGATACGCAGTATTTT.

A word on this clonotype: This is likely a read error, given that the CDR3 carries no conserved phenylalanine or tryptophan at its end. The chain couples TRBV28 to TRBJ2-7; a weak D match, TRBD1 (7 bases). This CDR3 is 15 amino acids long. CDR1 MDHEN and CDR2 SYDVKM come from the germline V gene. V was pared by 5 bases and J by 2 bases, with 16 bases between. CDR3 residues: CASSLGGTAPYEQYS. CDR3 in DNA: TGTGCCAGCAGTCTAGGGGGGACAGCTCCCTACGAGCAGTACTCC.